This T cell receptor (beta chain) was sequenced for a study of T cell responses to AZD1222 COVID-19 vaccine. Study at large: Researchers grouped second doses given at about 4 or about 12 weeks into one pool. Study findings and constraints: Reports indicate that nearly half of spike-specific TCRs are directed at unmutated variant regions. CD4 TCRs covered the whole spike, strongest at regions 160-218 and 743-854. Repertoire sampling was restricted to post-peak T cell response timepoints.

TCRdb keeps only in-frame clones here, not all; method: immunoSEQ multiplex PCR. The sample records tens of thousands of clones, around 86% being singletons. This clone appeared a single time. The target antigen is unknown. A read error may account for a junction end that differs from germline. The CDR3 extends over 12 amino acids. The V gene's germline CDR1 is ENHRY and CDR2 SYGVKD. This receptor was taken from an adult in good health. The chain uses TRBV10-3 and TRBJ1-2; D not resolved. The input for sequencing was peripheral blood, taken on day 0 of AZD1222 vaccination. The CDR3 DNA is TGTGCCATCAGCATGGACCCCCCATCCTTACTCTTC. Its translation is CAISMDPPSLLF.